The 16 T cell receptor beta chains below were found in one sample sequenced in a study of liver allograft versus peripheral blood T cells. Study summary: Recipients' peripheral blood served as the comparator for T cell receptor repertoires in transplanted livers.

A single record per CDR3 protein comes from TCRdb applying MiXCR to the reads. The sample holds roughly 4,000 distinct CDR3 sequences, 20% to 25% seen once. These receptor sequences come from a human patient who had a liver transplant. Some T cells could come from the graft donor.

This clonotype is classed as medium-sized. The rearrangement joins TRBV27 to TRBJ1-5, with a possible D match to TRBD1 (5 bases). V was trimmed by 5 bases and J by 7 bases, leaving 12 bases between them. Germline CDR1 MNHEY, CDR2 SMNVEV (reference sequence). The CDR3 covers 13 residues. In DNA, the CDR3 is TGTGCCAGCAGTCCTTGGGGGGAACAGCCCCAGCATTTT. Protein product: CASSPWGEQPQHF.

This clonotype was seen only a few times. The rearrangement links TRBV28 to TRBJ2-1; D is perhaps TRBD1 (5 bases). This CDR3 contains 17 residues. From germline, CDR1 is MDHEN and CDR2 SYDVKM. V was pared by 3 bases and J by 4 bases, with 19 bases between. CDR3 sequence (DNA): TGTGCCAGCAGTTTTTCCCGCACAAGGACATTTTACAATGAGCAGTTCTTC. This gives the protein CASSFSRTRTFYNEQFF.

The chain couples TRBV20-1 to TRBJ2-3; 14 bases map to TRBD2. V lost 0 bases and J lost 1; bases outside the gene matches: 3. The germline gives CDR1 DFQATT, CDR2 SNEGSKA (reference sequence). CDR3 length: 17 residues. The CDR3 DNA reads TGCAGTGCTAGAGACCGACTAGCGGGAGGGGGCACAGATACGCAGTATTTT. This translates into CSARDRLAGGGTDTQYF.

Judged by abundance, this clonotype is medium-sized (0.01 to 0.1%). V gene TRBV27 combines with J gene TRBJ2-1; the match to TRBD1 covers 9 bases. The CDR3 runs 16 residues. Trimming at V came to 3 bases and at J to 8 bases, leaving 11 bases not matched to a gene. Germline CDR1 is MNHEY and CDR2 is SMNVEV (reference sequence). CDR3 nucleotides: TGTGCCAGCAGTTTTGATGGGACAGGGAAGGTCGATGAGCAGTTCTTC. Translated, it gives CASSFDGTGKVDEQFF.

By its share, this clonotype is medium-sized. CDR3 nucleotides: TGTGCCATCAGCCAGACAGGTCACACCGGGGAGCTGTTTTTT. Translation: CAISQTGHTGELFF. The chain recombines TRBV10-3 with TRBJ2-2; tentatively, D is TRBD1 (6 bases). The CDR3 loop spans 14 amino acids. With 6 bases removed from V and 3 bases from J, the gap between germline ends came to 11 bases. Germline CDR1 reads ENHRY; CDR2 reads SYGVKD.

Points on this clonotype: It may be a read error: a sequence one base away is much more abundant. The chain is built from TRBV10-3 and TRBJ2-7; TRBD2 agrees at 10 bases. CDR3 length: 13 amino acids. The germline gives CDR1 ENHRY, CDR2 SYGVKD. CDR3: CVIKGLATDEQYF. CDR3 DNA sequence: TGTGTCATCAAGGGACTAGCGACAGACGAGCAGTACTTC.

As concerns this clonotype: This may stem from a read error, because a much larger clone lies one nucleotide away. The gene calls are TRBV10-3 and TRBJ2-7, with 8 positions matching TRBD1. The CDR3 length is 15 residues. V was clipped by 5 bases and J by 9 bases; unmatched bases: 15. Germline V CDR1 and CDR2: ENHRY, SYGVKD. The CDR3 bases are TGTGCCATCAGTCCCTGGGACAGGCCTGTTATTGGGCAGTACTTC. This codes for CAISPWDRPVIGQYF.

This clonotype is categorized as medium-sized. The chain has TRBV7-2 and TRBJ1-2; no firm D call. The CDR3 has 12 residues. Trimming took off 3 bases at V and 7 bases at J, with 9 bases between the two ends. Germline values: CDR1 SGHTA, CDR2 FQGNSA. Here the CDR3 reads CASSFVTFGYTF. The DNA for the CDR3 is TGTGCCAGCAGCTTCGTCACCTTTGGCTACACCTTC.

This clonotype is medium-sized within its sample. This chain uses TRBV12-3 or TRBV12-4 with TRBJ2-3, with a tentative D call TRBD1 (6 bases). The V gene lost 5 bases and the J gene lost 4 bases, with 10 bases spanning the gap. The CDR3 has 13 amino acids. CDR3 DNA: TGTGCCAGCAGTCAATACAGGGCAGATACGCAGTATTTT. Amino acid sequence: CASSQYRADTQYF.

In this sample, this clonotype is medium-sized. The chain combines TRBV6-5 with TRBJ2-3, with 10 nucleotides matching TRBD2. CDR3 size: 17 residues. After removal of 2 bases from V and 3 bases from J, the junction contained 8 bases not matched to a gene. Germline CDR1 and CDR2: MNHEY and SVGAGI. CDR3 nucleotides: TGTGCCAGCAGTTACCTCGGGATAGCGGGAGGTACAGATACGCAGTATTTT. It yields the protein CASSYLGIAGGTDTQYF.

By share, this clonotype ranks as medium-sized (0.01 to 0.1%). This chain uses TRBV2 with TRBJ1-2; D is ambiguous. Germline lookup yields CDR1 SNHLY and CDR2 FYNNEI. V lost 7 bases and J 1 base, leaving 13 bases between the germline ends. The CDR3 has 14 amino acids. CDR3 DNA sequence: TGTGCCAGCACTCCCTCCGTGGGTAACTATGGCTACACCTTC. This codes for CASTPSVGNYGYTF.

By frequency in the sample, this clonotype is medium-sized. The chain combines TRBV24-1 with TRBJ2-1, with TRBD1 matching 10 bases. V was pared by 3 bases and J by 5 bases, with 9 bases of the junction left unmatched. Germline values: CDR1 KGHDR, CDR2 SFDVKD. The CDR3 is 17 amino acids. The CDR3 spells CATSDAGTGALDNEQFF. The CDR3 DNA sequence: TGTGCCACCAGTGATGCGGGGACAGGGGCTTTGGACAATGAGCAGTTCTTC.

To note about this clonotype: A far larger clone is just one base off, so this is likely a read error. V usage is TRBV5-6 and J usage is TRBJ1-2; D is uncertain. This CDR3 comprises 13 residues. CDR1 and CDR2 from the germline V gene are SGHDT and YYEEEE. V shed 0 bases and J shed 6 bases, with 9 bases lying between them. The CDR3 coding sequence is TGTGCCAGCAGCTTGGGACGAGCGGATGGCTACACCTTC. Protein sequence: CASSLGRADGYTF.

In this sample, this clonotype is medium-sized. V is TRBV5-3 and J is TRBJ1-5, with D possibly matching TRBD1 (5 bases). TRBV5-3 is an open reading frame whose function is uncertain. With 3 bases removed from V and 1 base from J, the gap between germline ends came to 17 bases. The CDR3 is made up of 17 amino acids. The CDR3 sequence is CARSSQTDTQSNQPQHF. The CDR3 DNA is TGTGCCAGAAGCTCCCAGACAGACACCCAGAGCAATCAGCCCCAGCATTTT.

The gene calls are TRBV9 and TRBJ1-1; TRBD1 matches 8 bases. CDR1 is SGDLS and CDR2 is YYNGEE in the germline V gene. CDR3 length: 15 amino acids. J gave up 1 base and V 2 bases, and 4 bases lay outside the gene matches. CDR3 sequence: CASSVDGQGNTEAFF. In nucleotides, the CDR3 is TGTGCCAGCAGCGTCGACGGACAGGGGAACACTGAAGCTTTCTTT.

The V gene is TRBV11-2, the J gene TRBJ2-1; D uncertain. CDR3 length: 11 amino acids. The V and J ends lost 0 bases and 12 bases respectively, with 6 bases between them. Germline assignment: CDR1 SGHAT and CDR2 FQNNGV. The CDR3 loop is CASSLDLRQFF. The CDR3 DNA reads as TGTGCCAGCAGCTTAGATCTCCGGCAGTTCTTC.